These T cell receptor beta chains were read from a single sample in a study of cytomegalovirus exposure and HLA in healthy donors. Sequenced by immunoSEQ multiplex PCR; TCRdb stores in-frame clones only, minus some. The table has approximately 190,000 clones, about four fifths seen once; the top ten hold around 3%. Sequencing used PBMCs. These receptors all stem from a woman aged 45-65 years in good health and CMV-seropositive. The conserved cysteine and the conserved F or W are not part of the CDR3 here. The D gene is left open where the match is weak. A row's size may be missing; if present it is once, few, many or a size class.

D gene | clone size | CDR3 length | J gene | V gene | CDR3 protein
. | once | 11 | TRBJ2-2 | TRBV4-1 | ASSQIQLGELF
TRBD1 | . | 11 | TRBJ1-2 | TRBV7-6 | ASSRDSQYGYT
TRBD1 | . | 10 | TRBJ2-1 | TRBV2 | ASRRQGNEQF
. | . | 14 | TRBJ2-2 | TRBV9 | ASAQSDRRLTGELF
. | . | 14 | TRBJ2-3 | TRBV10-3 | AISESGTGRADTQY
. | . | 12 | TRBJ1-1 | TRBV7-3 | ASSLTGANTEAF
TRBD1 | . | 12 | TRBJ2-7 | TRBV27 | ASSGRTGLGEQY
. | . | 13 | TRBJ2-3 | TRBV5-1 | ASSNQGFGPDTQY
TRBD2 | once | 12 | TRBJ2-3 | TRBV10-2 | ASLRGGDTDTQY
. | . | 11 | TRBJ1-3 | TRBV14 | ASSQDIRNTIY
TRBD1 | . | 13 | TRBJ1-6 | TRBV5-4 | ASSLATGGNSPLH